This T cell receptor (beta chain) was retrieved from a study of cytomegalovirus exposure and HLA in healthy donors. Overall study results and limits: Being productive about 87% or about 30% of the time was typical of most TCR beta V segments in an earlier analysis. The Asian-associated ancestry cluster reportedly had fewer N-insertions than the approximately 650-donor mean in a later analysis. More clonal expansion characterized HLA-associated TCR beta chains than equally common others in a later analysis. In a later analysis, the majority of CMV-associated beta chains seemingly showed HLA restriction.

Germline lookup yields CDR1 MRHNA and CDR2 SNTAGT. This CDR3 is 12 amino acids long. Trimming shortened V by 5 bases and J by 7 bases, and 6 bases separated the two germline ends. Notes on this clone: Its antigen is as yet unknown.

13 Jbeta primers and 60 Vbeta primers were used for the PCR. Some clones are missing from TCRdb's copy, which holds only in-frame ones; the method was immunoSEQ multiplex PCR. The sample includes 100,000 to 150,000 clones, over 60% seen only once; the top ten take over 4%. The material sequenced was PBMCs. V and J are TRBV6-4 and TRBJ1-6; possible D gene TRBD1, 5 bases. This clonotype originated in a man between 60 and 75 years old in good health and CMV-seropositive. CDR3 sequence reads: CASSPGNSPLHF. In DNA, the CDR3 is TGTGCCAGCAGTCCAGGGAATTCACCCCTCCACTTT.